The clone carrying this T cell receptor (beta chain) is medium-sized within its sample. With two-round multiplex PCR, TCR beta CDR3 sequences were amplified from genomic DNA. Round-one PCR had primers specific to each TRBV and TRBJ gene. One entry per CDR3 protein results from TCRdb running MiXCR on the multiplex PCR reads. The sample holds around 20,000 distinct CDR3 sequences, 50% to 60% seen once. The data were taken from a study of prognosis after radiotherapy for stage I lung cancer. Study overall: Therapy given concurrently with stereotactic body radiotherapy reached no patient.

With 4 bases removed from V and 2 bases from J, the gap between germline ends came to 8 bases. Looked up from germline, CDR1 is MNHNS and CDR2 is SASEGT. The CDR3 covers 13 residues. The sequenced sample was PBMCs, obtained before or after stereotactic body radiation therapy (not recorded which). This chain uses TRBV6-1 with TRBJ1-2; no firm D call. The clonotype was recovered from a donor over 45 with non-small cell lung cancer. DNA of the CDR3: TGTGCCAGCAGTGTTCCTGGGAACTATGGCTACACCTTC. Translation: CASSVPGNYGYTF.